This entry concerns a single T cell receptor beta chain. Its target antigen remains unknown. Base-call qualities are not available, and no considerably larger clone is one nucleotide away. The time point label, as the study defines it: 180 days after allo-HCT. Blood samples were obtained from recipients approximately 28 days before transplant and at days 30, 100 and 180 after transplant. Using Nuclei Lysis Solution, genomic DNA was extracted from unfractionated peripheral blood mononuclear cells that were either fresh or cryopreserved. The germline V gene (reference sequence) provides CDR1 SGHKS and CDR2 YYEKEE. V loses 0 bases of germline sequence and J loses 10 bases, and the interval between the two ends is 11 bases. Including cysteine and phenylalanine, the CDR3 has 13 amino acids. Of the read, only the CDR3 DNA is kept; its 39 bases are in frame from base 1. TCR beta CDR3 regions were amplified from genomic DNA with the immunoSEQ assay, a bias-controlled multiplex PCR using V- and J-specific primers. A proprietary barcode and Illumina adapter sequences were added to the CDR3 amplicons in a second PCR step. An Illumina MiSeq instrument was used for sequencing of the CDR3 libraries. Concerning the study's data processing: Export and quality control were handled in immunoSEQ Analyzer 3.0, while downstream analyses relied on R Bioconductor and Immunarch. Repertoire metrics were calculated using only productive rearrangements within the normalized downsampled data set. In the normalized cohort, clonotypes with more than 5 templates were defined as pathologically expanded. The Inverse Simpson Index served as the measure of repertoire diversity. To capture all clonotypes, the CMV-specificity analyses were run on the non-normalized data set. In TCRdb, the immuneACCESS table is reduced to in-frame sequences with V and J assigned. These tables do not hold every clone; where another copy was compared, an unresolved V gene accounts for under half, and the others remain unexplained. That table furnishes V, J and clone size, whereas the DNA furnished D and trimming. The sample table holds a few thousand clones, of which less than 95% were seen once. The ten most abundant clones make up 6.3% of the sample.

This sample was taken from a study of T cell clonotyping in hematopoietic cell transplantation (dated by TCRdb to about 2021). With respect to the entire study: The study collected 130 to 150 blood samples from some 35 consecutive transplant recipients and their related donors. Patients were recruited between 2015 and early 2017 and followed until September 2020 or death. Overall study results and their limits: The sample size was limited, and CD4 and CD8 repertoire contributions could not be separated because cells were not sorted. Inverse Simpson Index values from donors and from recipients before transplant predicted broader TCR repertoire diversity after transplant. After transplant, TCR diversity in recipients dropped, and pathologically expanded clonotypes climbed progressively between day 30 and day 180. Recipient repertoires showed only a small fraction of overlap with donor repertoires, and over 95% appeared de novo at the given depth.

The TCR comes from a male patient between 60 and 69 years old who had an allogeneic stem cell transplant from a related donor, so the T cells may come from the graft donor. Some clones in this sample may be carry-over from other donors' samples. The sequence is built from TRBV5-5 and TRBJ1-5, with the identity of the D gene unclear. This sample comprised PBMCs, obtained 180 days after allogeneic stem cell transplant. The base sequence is TGTGCCAGCAGCTTGGTAGGGCCGCCTCCCCAGCATTTT. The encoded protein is CASSLVGPPPQHF.